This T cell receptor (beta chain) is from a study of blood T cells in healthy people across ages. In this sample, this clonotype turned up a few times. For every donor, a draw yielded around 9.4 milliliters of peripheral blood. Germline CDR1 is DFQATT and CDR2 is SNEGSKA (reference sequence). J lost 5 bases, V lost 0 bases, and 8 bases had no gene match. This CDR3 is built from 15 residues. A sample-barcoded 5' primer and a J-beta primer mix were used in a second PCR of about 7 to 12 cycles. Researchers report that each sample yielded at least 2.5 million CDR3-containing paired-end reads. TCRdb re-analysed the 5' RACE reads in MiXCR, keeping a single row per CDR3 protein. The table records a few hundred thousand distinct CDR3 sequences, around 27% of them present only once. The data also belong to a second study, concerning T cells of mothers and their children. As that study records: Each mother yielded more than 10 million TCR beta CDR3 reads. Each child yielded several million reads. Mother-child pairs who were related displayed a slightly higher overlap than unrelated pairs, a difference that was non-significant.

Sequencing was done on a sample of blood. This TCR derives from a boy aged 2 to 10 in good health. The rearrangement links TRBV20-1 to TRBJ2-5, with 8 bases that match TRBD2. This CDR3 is CSARDLREGVETQYF. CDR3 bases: TGCAGTGCTAGAGATCTCCGGGAGGGAGTGGAGACCCAGTACTTC.